One and the same sample provided the 2 T cell receptor beta chains below, sequenced in a study of shared clonotypes between healthy human individuals. TCRdb's copy holds only in-frame clones and misses some; the assay was immunoSEQ multiplex PCR. The repertoire includes some 600,000 clones, approximately 96% of them detected once, and less than 0.13% sits in the top ten. CD45RO-negative cells were positively selected for CCR7, leaving out terminally differentiated effector memory CD45RA+ cells. Sequencing input: naive CD8+ T cells sorted from blood. All receptors derive from a woman aged 25 to 45 in good health.

The chain combines TRBV28 with TRBJ2-7; 8 nucleotides match TRBD1. CDR1 and CDR2 (germline): MDHEN, SYDVKM. Losses at the gene ends were 6 bases for V and 3 bases for J; bases not matched to a gene: 7. CDR3 length equals 14 residues. CDR3 sequence (DNA): TGTGCCAGCAGACACGGACAGGGTAGCTACGAGCAGTACTTC. Encoded protein: CASRHGQGSYEQYF.

The chain uses TRBV7-9 and TRBJ1-2; tentative D call: TRBD1 (6 bases). Germline V gene data show CDR1 as SEHNR and CDR2 as FQNEAQ (reference sequence). Trimming cost V 2 bases and J 5 bases, with 18 bases left between them. This CDR3 comprises 16 residues. For the CDR3, the DNA is TGTGCCAGCAGCTTATCCAGGGGTCAGGCCCAGTATGGCTACACCTTC. It codes for CASSLSRGQAQYGYTF. Full variable domain (outside the CDR3, taken from reference TRBV7-9 and TRBJ1-2): DTGVSQNPRHKITKRGQNVTFRCDPISEHNRLYWYRQTLGQGPEFLTYFQNEAQLEKSRLLSDRFSAERPKGSFSTLEIQRTEQGDSAMYLCASSLSRGQAQYGYTFGSGTRLTVV.